What follows is one T cell receptor (beta chain) and its context. This entry belongs to a study of blood T cell repertoires in COVID-19. Assay: immunoSEQ multiplex PCR; the TCRdb copy retains only in-frame clones and omits some. Of about 150,000 clones in the sample, under 90% were seen once. In germline, CDR1 is LGHDT, CDR2 YNNKEL (reference sequence). The ends were cut back, 0 bases at V and 6 bases at J, with 11 bases in the middle. The CDR3 has 14 amino acids. The source is a woman at least 80 years old with active or convalescent COVID-19. Sequenced material: peripheral blood. The chain has TRBV3-1 (or the pseudogene TRBV3-2) and TRBJ2-5; D perhaps matches TRBD2 (5 bases). The CDR3 DNA sequence: TGTGCCAGCAGCCAAGATCCCGGGGTTCAGACCCAGTACTTC. It is translated as CASSQDPGVQTQYF.